This is a list of T cell receptor beta chains from one sample in a study of blood T cell repertoires in COVID-19. Data came from immunoSEQ multiplex PCR; TCRdb stores just in-frame clones and leaves some out. The table shows approximately 160,000 clones, with 86% occurring only once. The sequencing input was peripheral blood. The origin of the receptors is a man aged 50-59 years with active or convalescent COVID-19. Each CDR3 is given without its conserved first and last residue.

v_gene: TRBV5-1
len: 14
j_gene: TRBJ2-3
CDR3aa: ASSYRDTSSTDTQY

v_gene: TRBV3-1/TRBV3-2
len: 12
j_gene: TRBJ1-3
CDR3aa: ASSPGHSGNTIY

v_gene: TRBV11-2
len: 12
j_gene: TRBJ2-2
CDR3aa: ASSLDLNTGELF

v_gene: TRBV11-3
len: 13
j_gene: TRBJ2-1
CDR3aa: ASSLGLAGANEQF

v_gene: TRBV29-1
len: 12
j_gene: TRBJ1-4
CDR3aa: SVFGGQADEKLF

v_gene: TRBV5-4
len: 16
j_gene: TRBJ2-1
CDR3aa: ASSFATGTSGGLDEQF

v_gene: TRBV7-2
len: 13
j_gene: TRBJ2-3
CDR3aa: ASSQNPGGTDTQY

v_gene: TRBV5-1
len: 12
j_gene: TRBJ2-2
CDR3aa: ASSLGENTGELF

v_gene: TRBV6-1
len: 13
j_gene: TRBJ2-4
CDR3aa: ASSEAWGVKNIQY

v_gene: TRBV5-1
len: 14
j_gene: TRBJ1-1
CDR3aa: ASSLQGQGAGTEAF

v_gene: TRBV4-2
len: 13
j_gene: TRBJ2-2
CDR3aa: ASSQSGTNTGELF

v_gene: TRBV6-6
len: 13
j_gene: TRBJ2-1
CDR3aa: ASISSGGLYNEQF

v_gene: TRBV4-3
len: 13
j_gene: TRBJ1-2
CDR3aa: ASSPPGTDIYGYT

v_gene: TRBV6-5
len: 10
j_gene: TRBJ1-1
CDR3aa: ASSSTGPQAF

v_gene: TRBV9
len: 16
j_gene: TRBJ2-2
CDR3aa: ASSKDRGDGVNTGELF

v_gene: TRBV19
len: 12
j_gene: TRBJ1-3
CDR3aa: ASSTQGSGNTIY

v_gene: TRBV7-3
len: 14
j_gene: TRBJ2-1
CDR3aa: ASSLSGGTSYNEQF

v_gene: TRBV27
len: 10
j_gene: TRBJ1-2
CDR3aa: ATTEGARGYT

v_gene: TRBV4-3
len: 12
j_gene: TRBJ1-2
CDR3aa: ASSPGQGVYGYT

v_gene: TRBV5-4
len: 10
j_gene: TRBJ2-1
CDR3aa: ASSLAPNEQF

v_gene: TRBV11-1
len: 12
j_gene: TRBJ1-2
CDR3aa: ASSPDDYHYGYT

v_gene: TRBV5-1
len: 14
j_gene: TRBJ1-1
CDR3aa: ASSLGAGQVYTEAF

v_gene: TRBV6-6
len: 13
j_gene: TRBJ2-5
CDR3aa: ASRPGQGLGETQY

v_gene: TRBV7-2
len: 13
j_gene: TRBJ2-7
CDR3aa: ASSPGGLGSYEQY

v_gene: TRBV29-1
len: 10
j_gene: TRBJ1-1
CDR3aa: SVGREGAEAF

v_gene: TRBV24-1
len: 14
j_gene: TRBJ2-7
CDR3aa: ATSDSKRGKFDEQY

v_gene: TRBV4-2
len: 15
j_gene: TRBJ2-7
CDR3aa: ASSQDSGQDPTYEQY

v_gene: TRBV27
len: 11
j_gene: TRBJ1-2
CDR3aa: ASSLGQAGGYT

v_gene: TRBV28
len: 10
j_gene: TRBJ2-3
CDR3aa: ASSPTADTQY

v_gene: TRBV7-2
len: 10
j_gene: TRBJ1-1
CDR3aa: ASKRQNTEAF

v_gene: TRBV18
len: 11
j_gene: TRBJ1-5
CDR3aa: ASSQQGNQPQH

v_gene: TRBV3-1/TRBV3-2
len: 10
j_gene: TRBJ2-2
CDR3aa: ASGGVAGELF

v_gene: TRBV7-3
len: 12
j_gene: TRBJ2-7
CDR3aa: ASSLKRLVGEQY

v_gene: TRBV7-6
len: 14
j_gene: TRBJ1-2
CDR3aa: ASSPPGQQSNYGYT

v_gene: TRBV19
len: 12
j_gene: TRBJ2-5
CDR3aa: ASSIAGAEETQY

v_gene: TRBV18
len: 15
j_gene: TRBJ1-5
CDR3aa: ASSPELQGLDDQPQH

v_gene: TRBV9
len: 11
j_gene: TRBJ2-1
CDR3aa: ASSILESAEQF

v_gene: TRBV2
len: 11
j_gene: TRBJ1-1
CDR3aa: ASTVGVKTEAF

v_gene: TRBV19
len: 12
j_gene: TRBJ2-4
CDR3aa: ASQTTGGENIQY

v_gene: TRBV19
len: 13
j_gene: TRBJ1-4
CDR3aa: ASSTSGSRGEKLF

v_gene: TRBV11-3
len: 13
j_gene: TRBJ2-1
CDR3aa: ASSPHRDNSNEQF

v_gene: TRBV6-2/TRBV6-3
len: 9
j_gene: TRBJ2-7
CDR3aa: ASSFLYEQY

v_gene: TRBV6-2/TRBV6-3
len: 13
j_gene: TRBJ1-5
CDR3aa: ASSYSGIRSQPQH

v_gene: TRBV11-3
len: 14
j_gene: TRBJ2-7
CDR3aa: ASSLDRLAGGYEQY

v_gene: TRBV20-1
len: 9
j_gene: TRBJ2-7
CDR3aa: SAPGGYEQY

v_gene: TRBV7-3
len: 13
j_gene: TRBJ2-1
CDR3aa: ASSAGLGGYNEQF

v_gene: TRBV7-3
len: 11
j_gene: TRBJ1-1
CDR3aa: ASRKHLNTEAF

v_gene: TRBV19
len: 12
j_gene: TRBJ1-6
CDR3aa: ASSTRLGDSPLH

v_gene: TRBV6-6
len: 13
j_gene: TRBJ1-5
CDR3aa: ASSSGQGFNQPQH

v_gene: TRBV6-2/TRBV6-3
len: 13
j_gene: TRBJ2-7
CDR3aa: ASSYPGTGKYEQY

v_gene: TRBV7-9
len: 12
j_gene: TRBJ1-4
CDR3aa: ASSLVGTEEKLF

v_gene: TRBV7-3
len: 13
j_gene: TRBJ2-3
CDR3aa: ASSKGTSGADTQY

v_gene: TRBV30
len: 14
j_gene: TRBJ2-3
CDR3aa: AWSPGLAGGPDTQY

v_gene: TRBV10-2
len: 12
j_gene: TRBJ2-7
CDR3aa: ASRGLAAPYEQY

v_gene: TRBV4-1
len: 16
j_gene: TRBJ1-1
CDR3aa: ASSQRVWRQGTNTEAF